This T cell receptor (beta chain) was captured in a study of beta chain features in type 1 diabetes. In the study overall: Patient and healthy donor groups were alike in age, gender and cell yields. Notes on the study in general: Type 1 diabetes patients showed a moderate but significant shortening of TCRB CDR3s in all four CD4+ subsets. Naive, central memory and Treg TCRB repertoires seemed to resemble each other more closely in patients than they did in healthy donors.

Looked up from germline, CDR1 is SGHTA and CDR2 is FQGTGA. CDR3 length: 16 amino acids. With V trimmed by 5 bases and J by 3 bases, 6 bases remained unmatched. This clone was seen more than once but under ten times. Its antigen is undetermined. Sampling consisted of one heparinised blood draw per donor, averaging approximately 120 mL. A CD45RO/CCR7/CD25/CD127/CD95/CD27 panel sorted naive, central memory, regulatory and stem cell-like memory CD4+ cells. The entirety of the isolated RNA underwent reverse transcription, so expressed TCRB transcripts were sequenced. Produced via immunoSEQ multiplex PCR; TCRdb's table is partial and in-frame only. The sample lists more than 300,000 clones; about 12% were seen once.

The source material was naive CD4+ T cells from blood. This receptor was obtained from a woman under 30 with type 1 diabetes. The rearrangement links TRBV7-3 to TRBJ2-1, with 11 bases lining up with TRBD1. CDR3 bases: TGTGCCAGCAGCCCCGGGACAGGGGGGAACTACAATGAGCAGTTCTTC. This sequence encodes CASSPGTGGNYNEQFF.